Following are 30 T cell receptor beta chains from one sample sequenced in a study of radiation and T cells in renal cell carcinoma. Indicated time point: baseline pretreatment blood. Documented treatment: 15 Gy SBRT to primary tumor, nephrectomy 4 weeks later. This table comes from immunoSEQ multiplex PCR, and its TCRdb copy is limited to in-frame clones, with some not included. In the table there are 150,000 or so clones, 70% to 90% of which are singletons. The source was blood, collected from a patient whose treatment included radiotherapy and nephrectomy. These receptors originate from a woman between 45 and 60 years old with renal cell carcinoma.

The chain carries TRBV7-9 and TRBJ1-2; D not resolved. Germline-derived CDR1 and CDR2 are SEHNR and FQNEAQ (reference sequence). V was shortened by 1 base and J by 1 base, with 7 bases between the two germline ends. The CDR3 is 14 amino acids. The CDR3 here is CASSLVGFNYGYTF. CDR3 nucleotide sequence: TGTGCCAGCAGCTTAGTCGGGTTTAACTATGGCTACACCTTC.

The rearrangement links TRBV2 to TRBJ2-2; a possible D gene is TRBD1 (6 bases). V was shortened by 10 bases and J by 6 bases, with 12 bases between the two germline ends. This CDR3 is 12 amino acids long. CDR1 is SNHLY, CDR2 FYNNEI, per germline. CDR3 coding DNA: TGTGCCAATGCGGACAGTCCCGGGGAGCTGTTTTTT. This sequence encodes CANADSPGELFF.

This clone has only a few counts. The chain has TRBV19 and TRBJ1-2; 8 bases fit TRBD1. The CDR3 spans 13 residues. J was trimmed by 5 bases and V by 7 bases; bases with no gene match: 6. The germline CDR1 and CDR2 sequences are LNHDA and SQIVND (reference sequence). The CDR3 reads CASNQGQEYGYTF. The CDR3 bases are TGTGCCAGTAACCAGGGACAGGAGTATGGCTACACCTTC.

The chain is built from TRBV30 and TRBJ2-7, with a possible D match to TRBD1 (5 bases). Germline lookup yields CDR1 GTSNPN and CDR2 SVGIG (reference sequence). V was pared by 2 bases and J by 1 base, with 15 bases between. This CDR3 has 15 amino acids. DNA of the CDR3: TGTGCCTGGAGTTCGGACAAGGCCTGGTCCTACGAGCAGTACTTC. It translates to CAWSSDKAWSYEQYF.

The chain joins TRBV9 to TRBJ1-4, with 10 bases matching TRBD1. Germline lookup yields CDR1 SGDLS and CDR2 YYNGEE. Germline trimming cut 3 bases from V and 8 bases from J; bases unmatched to any gene: 7. CDR3 length: 15 amino acids. The CDR3 nucleotides are TGTGCCAGCAGCGAGTCCGGGACAGGGGTGGAAAAACTGTTTTTT. Translating it yields CASSESGTGVEKLFF.

The CDR3 DNA follows: TGTGCCAGCAGCTTAGACAGGGTCACTGAAGCTTTCTTT. Its protein product is CASSLDRVTEAFF. The V and J genes are TRBV7-9 and TRBJ1-1; perhaps TRBD1 as D (6 bases). V lost 1 base and J lost 4, with 7 bases in between. The length of the CDR3 is 13 residues. Germline V gives CDR1 SEHNR, CDR2 FQNEAQ (reference sequence). The full variable domain, rest sourced from reference TRBV7-9 and TRBJ1-1, is DTGVSQNPRHKITKRGQNVTFRCDPISEHNRLYWYRQTLGQGPEFLTYFQNEAQLEKSRLLSDRFSAERPKGSFSTLEIQRTEQGDSAMYLCASSLDRVTEAFFGQGTRLTVV.

V and J are TRBV18 and TRBJ2-3; 7 bases fit TRBD2. The V segment lost 3 bases and the J segment 3 bases; nucleotides outside the gene matches: 6. The germline gives CDR1 KGHSH, CDR2 LQKENI. This CDR3 has 15 residues. For the CDR3, the DNA is TGTGCCAGCTCACCTGTCGGGGGGTTTACAGATACGCAGTATTTT. Translating it yields CASSPVGGFTDTQYF.

V is TRBV2 and J is TRBJ2-2; 10 nucleotides align to TRBD2. The CDR3 covers 15 residues. Per the germline V gene, CDR1 is SNHLY and CDR2 is FYNNEI. V lost 4 bases, J lost 3 bases, and 2 bases stayed unmatched. The CDR3 sequence: CASSASGGDTGELFF. The DNA of the CDR3 is TGTGCCAGCAGTGCTAGCGGGGGCGACACCGGGGAGCTGTTTTTT.

This rearrangement joins TRBV5-1 to TRBJ1-1; D gene unclear. The CDR3 consists of 14 residues. Trimming removed 0 bases at V and 1 base at J, with 7 bases between. Germline loops: CDR1 SGHRS, CDR2 YFSETQ. As DNA, the CDR3 is TGCGCCAGCAGCTTGGGTCCAGCGAACACTGAAGCTTTCTTT. It specifies CASSLGPANTEAFF.

CDR3 nucleotides: TGTGCCATCAGCCCGGGCGAGGGAGGAAAAGAAAAACTGTTTTTT. Protein: CAISPGEGGKEKLFF. The V gene is TRBV10-3, the J gene TRBJ1-4; D remains unclear. V lost 6 bases and J 8 bases, leaving 19 bases between the germline ends. This CDR3 contains 15 residues. In germline, CDR1 is ENHRY, CDR2 SYGVKD.

The genes are TRBV4-1 and TRBJ1-2; 7 bases agree with TRBD1. This CDR3 region has 13 residues. J was trimmed by 4 bases and V by 5 bases; bases with no gene match: 4. The germline V gene encodes CDR1 MGHRA and CDR2 YSYEKL. The CDR3 coding sequence is TGCGCCAGCAGCGTGGACAGGTCCTATGGCTACACCTTC. Its translation is CASSVDRSYGYTF.

V usage is TRBV2 and J usage is TRBJ1-1; the D is unclear. The V gene lost 3 bases and the J gene lost 11 bases, with 7 bases spanning the gap. CDR1 is SNHLY and CDR2 is FYNNEI in the germline V gene. The CDR3 contains 10 residues. In DNA, the CDR3 is TGTGCCAGCAGTGAGCCCCCCGCTTTCTTT. As protein: CASSEPPAFF.

The chain joins TRBV5-4 to TRBJ1-5; D call uncertain. This CDR3 comprises 12 residues. Germline CDR1 reads SGHNT; CDR2 reads YYREEE (reference sequence). V was pared by 4 bases and J by 4 bases, with 6 bases between. The CDR3 DNA follows: TGTGCCAGCAGCCTGCCGAATCAGCCCCAGCATTTT. This translates into CASSLPNQPQHF. The variable domain in full, completed from reference TRBV5-4 and TRBJ1-5, reads ETGVTQSPTHLIKTRGQQVTLRCSSQSGHNTVSWYQQALGQGPQFIFQYYREEENGRGNFPPRFSGLQFPNYSSELNVNALELDDSALYLCASSLPNQPQHFGDGTRLSIL.

The chain is built from TRBV18 and TRBJ1-2; D call uncertain. This CDR3 is built from 12 residues. CDR1 and CDR2 from the germline V gene are KGHSH and LQKENI. V lost 6 bases and J 4 bases, leaving 9 bases between the germline ends. Here the CDR3 DNA reads TGTGCCAGCTCCTCGGGTGCCTATGGCTACACCTTC. Amino acids: CASSSGAYGYTF. Full variable domain (remainder filled in from reference TRBV18 and TRBJ1-2): NAGVMQNPRHLVRRRGQEARLRCSPMKGHSHVYWYRQLPEEGLKFMVYLQKENIIDESGMPKERFSAEFPKEGPSILRIQQVVRGDSAAYFCASSSGAYGYTFGSGTRLTVV.

The CDR3 sequence: CASRIGRSNGFNEQFF. CDR3 in DNA: TGTGCCAGCAGGATTGGACGGAGCAACGGGTTTAATGAGCAGTTCTTC. The chain combines TRBV2 with TRBJ2-1, with D unresolved. Germline lookup yields CDR1 SNHLY and CDR2 FYNNEI. Trimming shortened V by 6 bases and J by 7 bases, and 22 bases separated the two germline ends. The CDR3 totals 16 residues.

This chain uses TRBV19 with TRBJ2-2; 8 nucleotides agree with TRBD1. V was pared by 5 bases and J by 7 bases, with 9 bases of the junction left unmatched. The length of the CDR3 is 15 residues. Germline V gene lookup returns CDR1 LNHDA and CDR2 SQIVND (reference sequence). In DNA form, the CDR3 reads TGTGCCAGTAGTTCCCTGACAGGGGCTATCGGGGAGCTGTTTTTT. Amino acid sequence: CASSSLTGAIGELFF.

This sequence joins TRBV6-6 and TRBJ1-4; perhaps TRBD1 as D (5 bases). This CDR3 spans 15 amino acids. V was clipped by 2 bases and J by 7 bases, with 14 bases between them. Germline V CDR1 and CDR2: MNHNY, SVGAGI (reference sequence). The CDR3 nucleotides are TGTGCCAGCAGTTACGCCGGCCAAGACAGTGAAAAACTGTTTTTT. Amino acid sequence: CASSYAGQDSEKLFF.

The chain employs TRBV19 and TRBJ1-1; D is uncertain. The CDR3 contains 14 residues. Germline V lookup: CDR1 LNHDA, CDR2 SQIVND (reference sequence). Trimming stripped 1 base from V and 0 bases from J, with 6 bases between. CDR3 residues: CASSIATMNTEAFF. The CDR3 DNA reads TGTGCCAGTAGTATAGCCACCATGAACACTGAAGCTTTCTTT.

This rearrangement joins TRBV28 to TRBJ1-4; D is perhaps TRBD1 (5 bases). Trimming removed 4 bases from V and 5 bases from J, with 8 bases in between. CDR1 and CDR2 (germline): MDHEN, SYDVKM. This CDR3 is built from 13 residues. CDR3: CASSSRVNEKLFF. For the CDR3, the DNA is TGTGCCAGCAGTTCCAGGGTAAATGAAAAACTGTTTTTT.

The chain's CDR3 is CASSFPSGGVKETQYF. The CDR3 coding sequence is TGTGCCAGCAGCTTCCCCAGCGGGGGGGTTAAAGAGACCCAGTACTTC. The chain uses TRBV5-4 and TRBJ2-5, with 10 bases fitting TRBD2. CDR1 and CDR2 from the germline V gene are SGHNT and YYREEE (reference sequence). The CDR3 is made up of 16 amino acids. The V and J ends lost 2 bases and 3 bases, in that order; junction bases with no gene match: 7.

This rearrangement joins TRBV10-3 to TRBJ2-2; D is ambiguous. The germline V gene has CDR1 ENHRY and CDR2 SYGVKD. V was cut by 0 bases and J by 6 bases, with 8 bases left in between. CDR3 length: 14 amino acids. The CDR3 loop reads CAISESQVSGELFF. CDR3 in DNA: TGTGCCATCAGTGAGTCCCAGGTGTCCGGGGAGCTGTTTTTT.

The V and J genes are TRBV15 and TRBJ2-5; no reliable D call. V lost 1 base and J 3 bases, leaving 6 bases between the germline ends. This CDR3 contains 13 residues. CDR1 and CDR2 (germline): LNHNV, YYDKDF (reference sequence). CDR3 amino acids: CATSRVFKETQYF. The CDR3 DNA sequence: TGTGCCACCAGCAGAGTATTCAAAGAGACCCAGTACTTC.

This chain connects TRBV11-2 to TRBJ1-2; 9 positions match TRBD1. Germline CDR1 is SGHAT and CDR2 is FQNNGV. Trimming removed 5 bases from V and 8 bases from J; junction bases left unmatched: 9. The CDR3 is 14 residues long. CDR3: CASSTRQGVEGYTF. CDR3 sequence (DNA): TGTGCCAGCAGCACCAGACAGGGGGTGGAAGGCTACACCTTC.

V and J are TRBV6-5 and TRBJ2-7, with D perhaps matching TRBD1 or TRBD2 (5 bases each). This CDR3 spans 11 amino acids. Trimming left V 8 bases short and J 7 bases short, with 12 bases between. Germline V gene sequence: CDR1 MNHEY, CDR2 SVGAGI. CDR3 sequence: CASRNWGEQYF. The CDR3 nucleotides are TGTGCCAGCCGAAACTGGGGGGAGCAGTACTTC.

DNA of the CDR3: TGCGCCAGCAGTCGGACAGGGATATACAATGAGCAGTTCTTC. Translation: CASSRTGIYNEQFF. This sequence joins TRBV5-1 and TRBJ2-1; 8 nucleotides line up with TRBD1. V shed 5 bases and J 4 bases; nucleotides not matched to a gene: 5. Per germline, CDR1 SGHRS and CDR2 YFSETQ. CDR3 length: 14 residues. Filled out from reference TRBV5-1 and TRBJ2-1, the complete variable domain reads KAGVTQTPRYLIKTRGQQVTLSCSPISGHRSVSWYQQTPGQGLQFLFEYFSETQRNKGNFPGRFSGRQFSNSRSEMNVSTLELGDSALYLCASSRTGIYNEQFFGPGTRLTVL.

J is TRBJ1-5 and V is TRBV10-3, with D possibly matching TRBD1 (6 bases). V lost 3 bases to trimming and J lost 7 bases, with 16 bases between them. The CDR3 loop spans 15 amino acids. The V gene's germline CDR1 is ENHRY and CDR2 SYGVKD. Here the CDR3 reads CAISEQGFGVQPQHF. CDR3 sequence (DNA): TGTGCCATCAGTGAACAGGGATTCGGAGTCCAGCCCCAGCATTTT.

The chain combines TRBV11-1 with TRBJ1-1, with 7 bases fitting TRBD1. This CDR3 has 15 amino acids. Germline CDR1 SGHAT, CDR2 FQDESV (reference sequence). J was trimmed by 4 bases and V by 1 base; bases with no gene match: 6. The CDR3, as DNA: TGTGCCAGCAGCTTAGGAGACAGGGTTGGCACTGAAGCTTTCTTT. This encodes CASSLGDRVGTEAFF.

The CDR3 spells CATSRGGRREAFF. The DNA for the CDR3 is TGTGCCACCAGCAGAGGTGGCAGGCGTGAAGCTTTCTTT. V is TRBV15 and J is TRBJ1-1; no reliable D call. Germline loops: CDR1 LNHNV, CDR2 YYDKDF (reference sequence). Deletions cut 1 base from V and 7 bases from J, with 10 bases between. The CDR3 covers 13 residues.

This sequence joins TRBV5-6 and TRBJ2-5; 10 bases match TRBD2. This CDR3 is built from 15 residues. The germline CDR1 and CDR2 sequences are SGHDT and YYEEEE. V lost 0 bases to trimming and J lost 8 bases; unmatched junction nucleotides: 7. DNA for the CDR3: TGTGCCAGCAGCTTGGCTCTGGTAGCGGGGGGAACCCAGTACTTC. The encoded protein is CASSLALVAGGTQYF.

This clone is a singleton in its sample. J is TRBJ1-3 and V is TRBV29-1; no definite D call. Trimming took 4 bases from V and 4 from J, leaving 11 bases between them. Looked up from germline, CDR1 is SQVTM and CDR2 is ANQGSEA. The CDR3 has 13 residues. The DNA for the CDR3 is TGCAGCGTTGGACGGCGGGGAGGAAACACCATATATTTT. Amino acids: CSVGRRGGNTIYF. The full variable domain, completed using reference TRBV29-1 and TRBJ1-3, is SAVISQKPSRDICQRGTSLTIQCQVDSQVTMMFWYRQQPGQSLTLIATANQGSEATYESGFVIDKFPISRPNLTFSTLTVSNMSPEDSSIYLCSVGRRGGNTIYFGEGSWLTVV.